The present T cell receptor (beta chain) was sequenced within a study of CD8 T cells in Susac syndrome. The RNA input was about 0.45 to 1 ug, and it was reverse transcribed with random hexamers. The method of amplification for TCR beta CDR3 was immunoSEQ multiplex PCR, covering 54 Vbeta and 13 Jbeta. Each CDR3 protein gets one entry after TCRdb re-called the immunoSEQ multiplex PCR reads with MiXCR. The repertoire holds some 260,000 distinct CDR3 sequences, with 80% to 95% as singletons. Trimming took 3 bases from V and 5 from J, leaving 13 bases between them. Germline V gives CDR1 MGHDK, CDR2 SYGVNS. CDR3 length equals 14 residues. CD8+ and CD4+ T cells from blood underwent TCR beta sequencing. TEMRA cells were FACS-enriched, while CD8+ and CD4+ T cells were negatively isolated.

The V call is TRBV25-1, the J call TRBJ2-5; D gene ambiguous. The sequence was collected from a human donor with multiple sclerosis. Input material: CD4+ T cells from PBMCs. CDR3 residues: CASSDNEISETQYF. Here the CDR3 DNA reads TGTGCCAGCAGTGACAACGAAATAAGTGAGACCCAGTACTTC.